The 5 T cell receptor beta chains reported below all come from one sample, sequenced in a study of cytomegalovirus exposure and HLA in healthy donors (dated by TCRdb to 2016 to 2017). The library relied on the immunoSEQ multiplex PCR assay. For the multiplex PCR, a mixture combining 60 forward primers for TCR Vbeta segments and 13 reverse primers for TCR Jbeta segments was used. TCRdb obtained this table from immuneACCESS and retained in-frame rearrangements with V and J assigned. These tables miss some clones; where compared with another copy, unresolved V genes account for less than half of the shortfall, and the remainder is unexplained. The sample includes 150,000 to 200,000 clones, with approximately 71% observed a single time. The ten largest clones add up to 4.9% of the sample. The sample was PBMCs. Every receptor here comes from a male donor in good health and CMV-seronegative.

The chain combines TRBV7-9 with TRBJ2-1; the D gene is possibly TRBD1 (6 bases). The CDR3 loop spans 15 amino acids. Trimming cost V 5 bases and J 4 bases, with 15 bases left between them. Per germline, CDR1 SEHNR and CDR2 FQNEAQ (reference sequence). This CDR3 reads CASSDRTALYNEQFF. Written as DNA, the CDR3 is TGTGCCAGCAGCGACCGGACAGCTCTATACAATGAGCAGTTCTTC.

This clone was seen only once. One end of the junction does not line up with germline, which may come from a read error. The chain joins TRBV6-1 to TRBJ2-1; 12 bases agree with TRBD2. The CDR3 totals 19 residues. Germline CDR1 reads MNHNS; CDR2 reads SASEGT. As DNA, the CDR3 is TGTGCCAGCAGTGAAGCCCCTAGCGGGAGGGCTTTCCGGCCCAATCAGCAGTTCTTC. Its translation: CASSEAPSGRAFRPNQQFF.

The chain employs TRBV5-6 and TRBJ2-5, with TRBD2 matching 8 bases. The germline CDR1 and CDR2 sequences are SGHDT and YYEEEE. Unmatched junction bases numbered 2, after V lost 2 bases and J lost 2 bases. This CDR3 is 14 amino acids long. CDR3 loop: CASSLREGQETQYF. For the CDR3, the DNA is TGTGCCAGCAGCTTACGGGAGGGGCAAGAGACCCAGTACTTC.

This clone was observed a single time. This rearrangement joins TRBV19 to TRBJ1-5; TRBD1 is a possible D gene (6 bases). This CDR3 has 14 residues. Germline CDR1 is LNHDA and CDR2 is SQIVND (reference sequence). Trimming shortened V by 7 bases and J by 3 bases, and 13 bases separated the two germline ends. The CDR3 loop is CASTLRDTNQPQHF. The CDR3, as DNA: TGTGCCAGTACCTTGAGGGACACCAATCAGCCCCAGCATTTT.

The V gene is TRBV27, the J gene TRBJ1-5, with 7 positions matching TRBD1. CDR1 and CDR2 from the germline V gene are MNHEY and SMNVEV (reference sequence). The CDR3 spans 13 residues. V gave up 6 bases and J gave up 8 bases; unmatched junction bases: 7. This CDR3 reads CASRRTGGEPQHF. The CDR3 coding sequence is TGTGCCAGCAGAAGGACAGGTGGGGAGCCCCAGCATTTT.